The rows below give T cell receptor beta chains drawn from one sample of a study of T cell responses to AZD1222 COVID-19 vaccine. Assay used: immunoSEQ multiplex PCR; TCRdb lists only in-frame clones, some missing. The sample lists more than 150,000 clones; about 93% were seen once. The sequencing used peripheral blood, collected on day 0 of AZD1222 vaccination. These receptors came from an adult in good health. CDR3s include the opening cysteine and the closing phenylalanine or tryptophan. A D gene is named only where the DNA matches it firmly. Where a row states a size, it is once, few, many or the class of an expanded clone; other rows omit it.

.	.	TRBV30	TRBJ1-2	12	CAWSVTPYGYTF	TGTGCCTGGAGTGTAACCCCCTATGGCTACACCTTC
.	.	TRBV6-5	TRBJ1-2	11	CACGFPYGYTF	TGTGCCTGCGGATTTCCCTATGGCTACACCTTC
TRBD1	.	TRBV27	TRBJ1-3	16	CASSRTGLNSGNTIYF	TGTGCCAGCAGTAGGACAGGGTTAAACTCTGGAAACACCATATATTTT
.	.	TRBV5-4	TRBJ1-2	15	CAQSAIGGEPSGYTF	TGTGCTCAATCAGCGATCGGCGGAGAACCCTCTGGCTACACCTTC
.	.	TRBV12-3/TRBV12-4	TRBJ2-7	12	CASSLGGNEQYF	TGTGCCAGCAGTTTAGGGGGCAACGAGCAGTACTTC
.	.	TRBV29-1	TRBJ1-2	13	CSVEGGIYKGYTF	TGCAGCGTTGAAGGGGGGATTTATAAGGGCTACACCTTC
.	.	TRBV5-4	TRBJ2-3	15	CASSRGRQRTDTQYF	TGTGCCAGCAGCCGTGGACGACAGCGCACAGATACGCAGTATTTT
TRBD2	.	TRBV5-1	TRBJ2-7	18	CASSLAGTSGRISYEQYF	TGCGCCAGCAGCCTAGCCGGGACTAGCGGGAGAATATCCTACGAGCAGTACTTC
.	.	TRBV4-2	TRBJ1-1	11	CASSQDTEAFF	TGTGCCAGCAGCCAGGACACTGAAGCTTTCTTT
TRBD1	.	TRBV6-6	TRBJ1-1	18	CASSRDPGQGAGGTEAFF	TGTGCCAGCAGTCGAGATCCAGGACAGGGGGCAGGAGGCACTGAAGCTTTCTTT
.	few	TRBV29-1	TRBJ1-1	12	CSVVVVAAEAFF	TGCAGCGTTGTAGTAGTGGCGGCTGAAGCTTTCTTT
.	.	TRBV29-1	TRBJ1-1	13	CSGRPGEGTEAFF	TGCAGCGGTAGACCTGGGGAGGGGACTGAAGCTTTCTTT
.	.	TRBV14	TRBJ1-6	15	CASSQASGRNSPLHF	TGTGCCAGCAGCCAAGCGTCAGGACGAAACTCACCCCTCCACTTT
.	.	TRBV12-3/TRBV12-4	TRBJ1-1	13	CASSLNRDTEAFF	TGTGCCAGCAGTTTAAACAGGGACACTGAAGCTTTCTTT
TRBD1	.	TRBV7-9	TRBJ1-4	17	CASSLRDRGGANEKLFF	TGTGCCAGCAGCTTACGGGACAGGGGGGGAGCTAATGAAAAACTGTTTTTT
.	.	TRBV27	TRBJ2-5	13	CASSPWGQETQYF	TGTGCCAGCAGTCCTTGGGGTCAAGAGACCCAGTACTTC
.	.	TRBV4-1	TRBJ1-4	15	CASSQDGPTNEKLFF	TGCGCCAGCAGCCAAGACGGACCAACTAATGAAAAACTGTTTTTT
.	.	TRBV9	TRBJ2-7	15	CASSASGRKGGEQYF	TGTGCCAGCAGCGCCTCGGGACGTAAAGGTGGGGAGCAGTACTTC
.	.	TRBV6-5	TRBJ2-1	14	CASSYAGAGNEQFF	TGTGCCAGCAGTTACGCGGGGGCGGGCAATGAGCAGTTCTTC
TRBD2	.	TRBV15	TRBJ2-7	16	CATSGTHTSGAYEQYF	TGTGCCACCAGCGGAACCCATACTAGCGGGGCCTACGAGCAGTACTTC
.	.	TRBV3-1/TRBV3-2	TRBJ1-1	14	CASSQTQGRTEAFF	TGTGCCAGCAGCCAAACACAGGGACGCACTGAAGCTTTCTTT
TRBD2	.	TRBV15	TRBJ2-5	13	CATRGTSGETQYF	TGTGCCACCAGGGGGACTAGTGGAGAGACCCAGTACTTC
.	.	TRBV7-8	TRBJ2-1	14	CATTLRDAYNEQFF	TGTGCCACCACCCTTCGGGATGCCTACAATGAGCAGTTCTTC
.	.	TRBV5-1	TRBJ2-3	16	CASSLDYREFRDTQYF	TGCGCCAGCAGCTTGGACTATCGGGAGTTTAGAGATACGCAGTATTTT
TRBD1	.	TRBV24-1	TRBJ1-2	16	CATSDWTGFFIYGYTF	TGTGCCACCAGTGATTGGACAGGGTTTTTCATCTATGGCTACACCTTC
.	.	TRBV6-5	TRBJ2-7	14	CASNIRGARGEQYF	TGTGCCAGCAATATTCGTGGGGCTAGGGGAGAGCAGTACTTC
TRBD1	.	TRBV6-6	TRBJ1-1	14	CASSKQGAAWIAFF	TGTGCCAGCAGCAAACAGGGGGCGGCCTGGATAGCTTTCTTT
TRBD2	.	TRBV11-2	TRBJ2-3	18	CASSLDRHSGRAPDTQYF	TGTGCCAGCAGCTTAGACCGACATAGCGGGAGGGCCCCAGATACGCAGTATTTT
.	.	TRBV5-1	TRBJ2-2	14	CASSSSADTGELFF	TGCGCCAGCAGCTCGTCTGCAGACACCGGGGAGCTGTTTTTT
.	.	TRBV24-1	TRBJ2-6	15	CATSDDGSGANVLTF	TGTGCCACCAGTGATGACGGTTCTGGGGCCAACGTCCTGACTTTC
TRBD1	once	TRBV6-5	TRBJ1-1	14	CASSYSTVTGETFF	TGTGCCAGCAGTTACTCGACTGTGACAGGGGAAACTTTCTTT
.	.	TRBV2	TRBJ1-3	15	CASSGMGTVGNTIYF	TGTGCCAGCAGTGGGATGGGTACGGTCGGAAACACCATATATTTT
TRBD1	.	TRBV3-1/TRBV3-2	TRBJ1-5	15	CASSQDMTGSQPQHF	TGTGCCAGCAGCCAAGATATGACAGGGAGTCAGCCCCAGCATTTT
TRBD2	.	TRBV27	TRBJ2-1	14	CASSSPRTSGRPFF	TGTGCCAGCAGTTCGCCCCGGACTAGCGGGAGACCGTTCTTC
.	.	TRBV19	TRBJ1-2	14	CASSISQATNGYTF	TGTGCCAGTAGTATATCTCAGGCTACCAATGGCTACACCTTC
TRBD1	.	TRBV7-8	TRBJ1-2	17	CASSLATGTGSNYGYTF	TGTGCCAGCAGCTTAGCTACCGGGACAGGGTCTAACTATGGCTACACCTTC
.	.	TRBV18	TRBJ1-5	14	CASSPTTSNQPQHF	TGTGCCAGCTCACCAACAACGAGCAATCAGCCCCAGCATTTT
TRBD1	.	TRBV5-4	TRBJ2-2	14	CASRLTGGPGELFF	TGTGCCAGCAGACTCACAGGGGGTCCCGGGGAGCTGTTTTTT
.	once	TRBV5-1	TRBJ2-6	15	CASSLEGSGANVLTF	TGCGCCAGCAGCTTGGAAGGCTCTGGGGCCAACGTCCTGACTTTC
.	.	TRBV2	TRBJ2-5	12	CASMQIQETQYF	TGTGCCAGCATGCAGATTCAAGAGACCCAGTACTTC